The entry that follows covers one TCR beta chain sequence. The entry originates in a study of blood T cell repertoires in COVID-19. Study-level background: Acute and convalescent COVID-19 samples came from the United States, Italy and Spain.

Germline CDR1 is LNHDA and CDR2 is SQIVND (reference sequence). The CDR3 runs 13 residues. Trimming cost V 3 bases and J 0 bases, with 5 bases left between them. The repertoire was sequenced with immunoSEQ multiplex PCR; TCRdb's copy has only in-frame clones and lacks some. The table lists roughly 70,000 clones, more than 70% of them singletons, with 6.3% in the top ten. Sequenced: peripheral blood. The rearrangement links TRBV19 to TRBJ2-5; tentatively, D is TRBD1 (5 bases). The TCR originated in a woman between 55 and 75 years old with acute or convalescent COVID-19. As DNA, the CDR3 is TGTGCCAGTAGTATGGACAACCAAGAGACCCAGTACTTC. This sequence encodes CASSMDNQETQYF. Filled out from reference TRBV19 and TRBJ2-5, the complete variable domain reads DGGITQSPKYLFRKEGQNVTLSCEQNLNHDAMYWYRQDPGQGLRLIYYSQIVNDFQKGDIAEGYSVSREKKESFPLTVTSAQKNPTAFYLCASSMDNQETQYFGPGTRLLVL.